These 10 T cell receptor beta chains share one sample of origin, sequenced in a study of T cell responses to AZD1222 COVID-19 vaccine. Assay: immunoSEQ multiplex PCR; the TCRdb copy retains only in-frame clones and omits some. The sample has 100,000 or so clones; nearly 90% are singletons. The specimen comprised peripheral blood, sampled 28 days after the second AZD1222 dose. The source of these receptors is an adult who received the AZD1222 COVID-19 vaccine.

This chain joins TRBV6-5 and TRBJ2-7; perhaps TRBD1 as D (6 bases). V shed 6 bases and J shed 0 bases, with 12 bases lying between them. Germline CDR1 MNHEY, CDR2 SVGAGI. The CDR3 covers 14 residues. This CDR3 is CASRRQEGSYEQYF. Written as DNA, the CDR3 is TGTGCCAGCAGGAGACAGGAAGGCTCCTACGAGCAGTACTTC.

The V gene is TRBV7-3, the J gene TRBJ2-2; no clear D gene. Germline-derived CDR1 and CDR2 are SGHTA and FQGTGA. Trimming removed 6 bases from V and 2 bases from J, with 10 bases in between. CDR3 length: 14 amino acids. CDR3 nucleotide sequence: TGTGCCAGCAGGCCGGGCCCCAACACCGGGGAGCTGTTTTTT. Encoded protein: CASRPGPNTGELFF.

The chain has TRBV6-6 and TRBJ1-1, with D uncertain. The CDR3 spans 12 residues. CDR1 is MNHNY, CDR2 SVGAGI, per germline (reference sequence). Between the trimmed V and J ends, which lost 0 bases and 8 bases, there was a span of 7 bases. The CDR3 nucleotides read TGTGCCAGCAGTTACTCCCGGGAGGAAGCTTTCTTT. Translating gives CASSYSREEAFF.

The V call is TRBV7-2, the J call TRBJ1-6, with 7 bases aligning to TRBD1. The V gene's germline CDR1 is SGHTA and CDR2 FQGNSA. J lost 7 bases, V lost 5 bases, and 8 bases had no gene match. CDR3 length: 15 residues. CDR3 sequence reads: CASSPWEGANSPLHF. The CDR3 nucleotides are TGTGCCAGCAGCCCGTGGGAGGGGGCGAATTCACCCCTCCACTTT.

The rearrangement joins TRBV5-6 to TRBJ2-1; a possible D gene is TRBD1 (6 bases). There are 15 residues in the CDR3. Trimming cost V 5 bases and J 0 bases, with 12 bases left between them. Germline CDR1 is SGHDT and CDR2 is YYEEEE. CDR3 residues: CASRRDTSSYNEQFF. Here the CDR3 DNA reads TGTGCCAGCAGAAGGGACACGAGCTCCTACAATGAGCAGTTCTTC.

The chain couples TRBV11-2 to TRBJ1-5; D may be TRBD1 (6 bases). Per the germline V gene, CDR1 is SGHAT and CDR2 is FQNNGV. The CDR3 loop spans 17 amino acids. The V end lost 6 bases, the J end lost 4 bases, and 22 bases lay between the germline ends. The CDR3 spells CASRTRGWGSGNQPQHF. CDR3 DNA: TGTGCCAGCAGGACTAGGGGGTGGGGCTCCGGGAATCAGCCCCAGCATTTT.

The chain links TRBV6-1 to TRBJ2-7; tentative D call: TRBD1 (6 bases). This CDR3 has 15 amino acids. V was cut by 0 bases and J by 3 bases, with 12 bases left in between. In germline, CDR1 is MNHNS, CDR2 SASEGT. The CDR3 DNA is TGTGCCAGCAGTGAAGCCGGCAGGGGCGGCTACGAGCAGTACTTC. Its translation: CASSEAGRGGYEQYF.

The V gene is TRBV11-2, the J gene TRBJ2-5; a possible D gene is TRBD1 (6 bases). CDR1 is SGHAT, CDR2 FQNNGV, per germline. CDR3 length: 15 amino acids. The ends were cut back, 2 bases at V and 5 bases at J, with 15 bases in the middle. This CDR3 is CASSLRQDSLETQYF. Written as DNA, the CDR3 is TGTGCCAGCAGCTTACGACAGGATTCTCTGGAGACCCAGTACTTC.

The gene calls are TRBV27 and TRBJ2-5, with D possibly matching TRBD1 (5 bases). CDR1 MNHEY and CDR2 SMNVEV come from the germline V gene (reference sequence). The CDR3 totals 16 residues. V was shortened by 6 bases and J by 3 bases, with 20 bases between the two germline ends. The CDR3 nucleotides are TGTGCCAGCAGACAAACTCTAAGCCAGGGTAAAGAGACCCAGTACTTC. It codes for CASRQTLSQGKETQYF.

The V and J genes are TRBV27 and TRBJ1-2, with TRBD1 matching 9 bases. V gave up 5 bases and J gave up 7 bases; unmatched junction bases: 5. Looked up from germline, CDR1 is MNHEY and CDR2 is SMNVEV (reference sequence). This CDR3 spans 13 amino acids. For the CDR3, the DNA is TGTGCCAGCAGTGAGGGGACAGGGTCTGGCTACACCTTC. It translates to CASSEGTGSGYTF.